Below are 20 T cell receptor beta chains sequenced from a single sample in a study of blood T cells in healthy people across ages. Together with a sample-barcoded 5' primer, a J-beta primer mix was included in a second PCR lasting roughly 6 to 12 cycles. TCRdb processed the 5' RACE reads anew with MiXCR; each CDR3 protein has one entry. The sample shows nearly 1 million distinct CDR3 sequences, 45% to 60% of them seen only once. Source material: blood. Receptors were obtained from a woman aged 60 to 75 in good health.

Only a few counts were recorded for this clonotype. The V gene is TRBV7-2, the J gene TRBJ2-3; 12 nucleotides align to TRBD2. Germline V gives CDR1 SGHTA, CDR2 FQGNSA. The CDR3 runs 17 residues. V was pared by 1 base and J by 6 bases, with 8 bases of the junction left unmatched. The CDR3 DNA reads TGTGCCAGCAGCTTAGTCCCTAGCGGGAGGGCGGCTGATACGCAGTATTTT. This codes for CASSLVPSGRAADTQYF.

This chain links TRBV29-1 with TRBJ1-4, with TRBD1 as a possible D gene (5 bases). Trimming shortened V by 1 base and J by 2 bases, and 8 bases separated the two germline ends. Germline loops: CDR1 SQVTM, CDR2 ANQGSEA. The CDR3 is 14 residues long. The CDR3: CSVEGQNTNEKLFF. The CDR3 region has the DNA TGCAGCGTTGAAGGACAGAACACTAATGAAAAACTGTTTTTT.

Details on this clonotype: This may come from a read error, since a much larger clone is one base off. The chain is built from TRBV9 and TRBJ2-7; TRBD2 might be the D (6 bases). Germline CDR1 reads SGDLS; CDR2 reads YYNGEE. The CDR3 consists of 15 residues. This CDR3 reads CASSPSSGGANERYF. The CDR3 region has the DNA TGTGCCAGCAGCCCATCCTCCGGCGGGGCCAACGAGCGGTACTTC.

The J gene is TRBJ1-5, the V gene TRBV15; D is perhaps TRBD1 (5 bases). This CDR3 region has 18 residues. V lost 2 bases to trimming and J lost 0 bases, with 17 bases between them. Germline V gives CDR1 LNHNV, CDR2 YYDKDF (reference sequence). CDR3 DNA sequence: TGTGCCACCAGCAGACCTATGGAGGGGACGGATAGCAATCAGCCCCAGCATTTT. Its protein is CATSRPMEGTDSNQPQHF.

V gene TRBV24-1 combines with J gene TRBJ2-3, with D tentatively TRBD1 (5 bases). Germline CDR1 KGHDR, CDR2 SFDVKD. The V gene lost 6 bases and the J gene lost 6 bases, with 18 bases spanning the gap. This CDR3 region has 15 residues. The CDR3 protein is CATSFARDLGDTQYF. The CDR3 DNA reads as TGTGCCACCAGTTTCGCCAGGGATTTGGGGGATACGCAGTATTTT.

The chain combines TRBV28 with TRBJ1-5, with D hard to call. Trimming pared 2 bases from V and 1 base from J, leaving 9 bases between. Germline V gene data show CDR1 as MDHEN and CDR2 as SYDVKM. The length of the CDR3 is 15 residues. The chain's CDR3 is CASSLVSQSNQPQHF. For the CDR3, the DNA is TGTGCCAGCAGTTTAGTCAGCCAAAGCAATCAGCCCCAGCATTTT.

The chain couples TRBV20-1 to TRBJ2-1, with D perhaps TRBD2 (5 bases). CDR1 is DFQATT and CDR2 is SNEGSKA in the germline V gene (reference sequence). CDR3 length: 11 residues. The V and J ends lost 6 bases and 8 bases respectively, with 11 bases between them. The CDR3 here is CSADGRDEQFF. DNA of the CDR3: TGCAGTGCCGATGGGCGGGATGAGCAGTTCTTC.

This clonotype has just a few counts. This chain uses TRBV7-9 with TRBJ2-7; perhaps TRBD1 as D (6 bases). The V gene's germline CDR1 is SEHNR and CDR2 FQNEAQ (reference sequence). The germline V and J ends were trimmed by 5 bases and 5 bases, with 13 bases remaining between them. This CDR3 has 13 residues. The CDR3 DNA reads TGTGCCAGCAGCCGATCGGGACAAAACGAGCAGTACTTC. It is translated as CASSRSGQNEQYF.

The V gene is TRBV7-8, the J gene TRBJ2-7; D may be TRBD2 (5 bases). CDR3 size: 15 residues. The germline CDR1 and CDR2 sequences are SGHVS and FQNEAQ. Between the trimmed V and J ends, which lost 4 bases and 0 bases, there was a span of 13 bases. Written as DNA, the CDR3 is TGTGCCAGCAGCTGGACCGGGATGAGCTCCTACGAGCAGTACTTC. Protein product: CASSWTGMSSYEQYF.

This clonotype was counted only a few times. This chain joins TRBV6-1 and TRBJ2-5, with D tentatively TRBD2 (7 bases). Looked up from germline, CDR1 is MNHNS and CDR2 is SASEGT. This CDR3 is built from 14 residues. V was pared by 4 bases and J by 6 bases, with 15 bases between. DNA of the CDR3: TGTGCCAGCAGTGTTGCGGGGGCGGCGCAGACCCAGTACTTC. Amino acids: CASSVAGAAQTQYF.

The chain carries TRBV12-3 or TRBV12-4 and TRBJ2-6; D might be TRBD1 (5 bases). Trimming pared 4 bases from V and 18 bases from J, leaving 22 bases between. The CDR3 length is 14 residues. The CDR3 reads CASSYRFGANVSTF. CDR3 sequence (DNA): TGTGCCAGCAGTTATCGGTTTGGGGCCAACGTCTCGACTTTC.

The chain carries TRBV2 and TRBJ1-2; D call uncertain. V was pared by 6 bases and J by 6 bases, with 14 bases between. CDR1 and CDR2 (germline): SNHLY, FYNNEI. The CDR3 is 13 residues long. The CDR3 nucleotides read TGTGCCAGCAGGGGGAGGCAGCTGGATGGCTACACCTTC. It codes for CASRGRQLDGYTF.

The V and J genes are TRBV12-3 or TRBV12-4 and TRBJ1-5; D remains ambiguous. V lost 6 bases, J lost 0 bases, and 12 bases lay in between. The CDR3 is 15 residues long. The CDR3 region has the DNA TGTGCCAGCAGGCTCACAGAGAATAGCAATCAGCCCCAGCATTTT. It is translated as CASRLTENSNQPQHF.

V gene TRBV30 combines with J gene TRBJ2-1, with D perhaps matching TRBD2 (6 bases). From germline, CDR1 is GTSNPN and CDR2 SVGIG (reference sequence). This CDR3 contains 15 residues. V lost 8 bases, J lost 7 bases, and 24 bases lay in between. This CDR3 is CAGQRDPRDRNEQFF. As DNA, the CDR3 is TGTGCCGGCCAGAGAGACCCGCGGGATCGGAATGAGCAGTTCTTC.

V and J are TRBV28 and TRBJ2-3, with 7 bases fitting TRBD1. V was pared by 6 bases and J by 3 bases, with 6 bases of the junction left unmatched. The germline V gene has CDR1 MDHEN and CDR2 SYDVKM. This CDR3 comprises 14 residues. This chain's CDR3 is CASSATGSTDTQYF. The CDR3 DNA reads TGTGCCAGCAGCGCGACAGGGTCAACAGATACGCAGTATTTT.

The CDR3: CASRTGVSNQPQHF. The DNA of the CDR3 is TGTGCCAGCAGGACAGGGGTGAGCAATCAGCCCCAGCATTTT. The V and J genes are TRBV21-1 and TRBJ1-5; the DNA was not used to check the table's D call, TRBD1. TRBV21-1 is tagged as a pseudogene. There are 14 residues in the CDR3.

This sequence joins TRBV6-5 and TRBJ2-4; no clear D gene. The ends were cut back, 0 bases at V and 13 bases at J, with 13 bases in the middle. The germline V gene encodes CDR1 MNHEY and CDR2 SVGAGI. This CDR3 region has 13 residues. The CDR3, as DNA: TGTGCCAGCAGTTACTCGCCCTTTTCAGAGCAGTACTTC. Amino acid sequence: CASSYSPFSEQYF.

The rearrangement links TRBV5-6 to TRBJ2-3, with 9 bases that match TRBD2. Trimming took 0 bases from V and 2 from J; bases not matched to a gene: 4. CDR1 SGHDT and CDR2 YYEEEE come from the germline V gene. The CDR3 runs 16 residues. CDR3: CASSLALAGFTDTQYF. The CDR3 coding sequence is TGTGCCAGCAGCTTGGCCCTAGCGGGGTTCACAGATACGCAGTATTTT.

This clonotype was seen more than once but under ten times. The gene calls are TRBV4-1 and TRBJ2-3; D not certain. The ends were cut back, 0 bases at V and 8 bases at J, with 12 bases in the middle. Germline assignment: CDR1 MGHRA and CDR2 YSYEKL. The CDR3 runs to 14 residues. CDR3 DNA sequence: TGCGCCAGCAGCCAAGATCTACTAATTGGTACGCAGTATTTT. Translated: CASSQDLLIGTQYF.

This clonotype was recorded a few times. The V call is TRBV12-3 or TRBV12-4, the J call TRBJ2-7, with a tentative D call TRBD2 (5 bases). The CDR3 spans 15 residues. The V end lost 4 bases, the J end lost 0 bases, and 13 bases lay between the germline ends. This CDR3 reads CASSSRGESSYEQYF. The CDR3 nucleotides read TGTGCCAGCAGTTCCCGGGGTGAAAGCTCCTACGAGCAGTACTTC.